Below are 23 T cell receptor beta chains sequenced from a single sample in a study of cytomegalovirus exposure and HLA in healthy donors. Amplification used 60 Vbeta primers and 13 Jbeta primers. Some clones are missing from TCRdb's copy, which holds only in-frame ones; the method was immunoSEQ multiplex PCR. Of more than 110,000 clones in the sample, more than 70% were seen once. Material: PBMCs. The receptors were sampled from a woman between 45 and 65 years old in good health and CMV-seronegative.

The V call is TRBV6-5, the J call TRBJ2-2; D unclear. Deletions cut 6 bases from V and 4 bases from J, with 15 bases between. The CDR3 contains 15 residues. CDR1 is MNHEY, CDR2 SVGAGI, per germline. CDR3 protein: CASSRREAFTGELFF. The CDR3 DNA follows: TGTGCCAGCAGCCGGCGAGAGGCTTTCACCGGGGAGCTGTTTTTT.

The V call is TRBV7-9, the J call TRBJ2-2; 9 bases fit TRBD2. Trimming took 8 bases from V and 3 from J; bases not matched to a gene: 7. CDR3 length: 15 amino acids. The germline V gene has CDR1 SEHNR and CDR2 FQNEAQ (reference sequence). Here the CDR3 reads CASFASGVYTGELFF. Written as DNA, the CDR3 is TGTGCCAGCTTCGCTAGCGGGGTATACACCGGGGAGCTGTTTTTT.

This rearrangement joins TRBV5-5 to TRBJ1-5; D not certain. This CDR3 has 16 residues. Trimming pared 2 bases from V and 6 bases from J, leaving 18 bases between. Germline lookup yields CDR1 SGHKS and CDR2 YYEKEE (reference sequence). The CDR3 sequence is CASSFNGEVWGQPQHF. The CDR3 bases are TGTGCCAGCAGCTTTAACGGGGAGGTTTGGGGTCAGCCCCAGCATTTT.

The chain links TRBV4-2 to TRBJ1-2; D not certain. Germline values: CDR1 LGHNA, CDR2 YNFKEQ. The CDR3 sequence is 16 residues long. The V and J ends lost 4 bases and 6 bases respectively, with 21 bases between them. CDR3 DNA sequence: TGTGCCAGCAGCCCTGCCGTATCCACAGCTCGAAATGGCTACACCTTC. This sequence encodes CASSPAVSTARNGYTF.

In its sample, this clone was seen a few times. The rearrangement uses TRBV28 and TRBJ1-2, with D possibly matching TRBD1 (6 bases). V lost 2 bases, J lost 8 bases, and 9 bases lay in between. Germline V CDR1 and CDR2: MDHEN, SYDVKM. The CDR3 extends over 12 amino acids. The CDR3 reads CASSLQGFGYTF. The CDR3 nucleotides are TGTGCCAGCAGTTTACAGGGGTTCGGCTACACCTTC.

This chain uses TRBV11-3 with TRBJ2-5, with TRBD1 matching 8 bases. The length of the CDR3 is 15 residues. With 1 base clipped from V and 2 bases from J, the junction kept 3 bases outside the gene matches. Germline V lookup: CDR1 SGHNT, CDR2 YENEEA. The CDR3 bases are TGTGCCAGCAGCTTAGGGAACAGGGGGCAAGAGACCCAGTACTTC. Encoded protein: CASSLGNRGQETQYF.

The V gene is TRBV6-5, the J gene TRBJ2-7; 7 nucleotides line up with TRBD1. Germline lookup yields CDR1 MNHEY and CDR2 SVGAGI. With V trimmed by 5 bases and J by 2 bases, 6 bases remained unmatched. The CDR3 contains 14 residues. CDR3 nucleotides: TGTGCCAGCAGTACTCGACAGGGACCCTACGAGCAGTACTTC. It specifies CASSTRQGPYEQYF.

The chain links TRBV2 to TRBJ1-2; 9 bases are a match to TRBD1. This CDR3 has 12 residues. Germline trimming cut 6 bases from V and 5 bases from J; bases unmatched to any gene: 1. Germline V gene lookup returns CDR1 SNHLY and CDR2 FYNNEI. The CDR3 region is CASSGTGYGYTF. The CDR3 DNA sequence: TGTGCCAGCAGCGGGACAGGGTATGGCTACACCTTC.

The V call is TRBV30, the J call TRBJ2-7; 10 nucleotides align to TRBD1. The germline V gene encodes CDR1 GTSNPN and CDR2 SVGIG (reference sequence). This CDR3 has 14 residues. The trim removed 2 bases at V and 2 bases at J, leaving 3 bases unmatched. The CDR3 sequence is CAWSPGTGAYEQYF. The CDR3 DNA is TGTGCCTGGAGTCCCGGGACAGGGGCCTACGAGCAGTACTTC. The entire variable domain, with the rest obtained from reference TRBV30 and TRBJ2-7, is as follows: SQTIHQWPATLVQPVGSPLSLECTVEGTSNPNLYWYRQAAGRGLQLLFYSVGIGQISSEVPQNLSASRPQDRQFILSSKKLLLSDSGFYLCAWSPGTGAYEQYFGPGTRLTVT.

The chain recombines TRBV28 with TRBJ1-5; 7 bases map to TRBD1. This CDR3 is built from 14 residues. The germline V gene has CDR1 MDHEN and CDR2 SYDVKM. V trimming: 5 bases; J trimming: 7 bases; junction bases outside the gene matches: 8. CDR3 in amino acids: CASSPDRVLQPQHF. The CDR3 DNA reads TGTGCCAGCAGTCCCGACAGGGTCTTGCAGCCCCAGCATTTT.

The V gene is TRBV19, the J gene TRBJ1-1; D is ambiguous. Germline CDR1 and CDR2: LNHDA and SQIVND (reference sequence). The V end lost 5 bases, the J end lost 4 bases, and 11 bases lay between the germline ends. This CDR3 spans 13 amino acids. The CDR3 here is CASSFQEGTEAFF. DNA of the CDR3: TGTGCCAGTAGTTTTCAGGAGGGCACTGAAGCTTTCTTT.

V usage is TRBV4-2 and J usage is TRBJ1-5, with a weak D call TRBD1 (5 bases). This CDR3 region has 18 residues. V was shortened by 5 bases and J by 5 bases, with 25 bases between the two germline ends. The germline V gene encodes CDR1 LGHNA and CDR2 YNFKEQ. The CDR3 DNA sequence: TGTGCCAGCAGCTCAGACGTTCGGGCGGCAGGGTGGCATCAGCCCCAGCATTTT. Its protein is CASSSDVRAAGWHQPQHF.

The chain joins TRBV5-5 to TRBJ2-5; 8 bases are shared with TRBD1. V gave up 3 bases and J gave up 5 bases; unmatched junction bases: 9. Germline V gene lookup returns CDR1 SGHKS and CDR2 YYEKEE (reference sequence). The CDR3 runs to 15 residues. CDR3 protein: CASSSANRGYETQYF. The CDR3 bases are TGTGCCAGCAGCTCGGCGAACAGGGGGTACGAGACCCAGTACTTC.

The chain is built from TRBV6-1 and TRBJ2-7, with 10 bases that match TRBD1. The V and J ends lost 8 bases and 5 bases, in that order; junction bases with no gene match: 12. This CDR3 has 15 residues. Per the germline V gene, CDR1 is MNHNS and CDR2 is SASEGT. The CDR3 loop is CASSRSGQGLNEQYF. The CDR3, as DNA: TGTGCCAGCTCAAGATCGGGACAGGGGTTGAACGAGCAGTACTTC.

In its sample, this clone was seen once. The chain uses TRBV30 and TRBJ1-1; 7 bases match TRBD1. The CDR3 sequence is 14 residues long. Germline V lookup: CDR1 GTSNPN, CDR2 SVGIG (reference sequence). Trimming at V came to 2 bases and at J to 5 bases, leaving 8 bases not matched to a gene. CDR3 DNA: TGTGCCTGGAGTCCCCCGGGACAGCGAACTGAAGCTTTCTTT. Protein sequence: CAWSPPGQRTEAFF.

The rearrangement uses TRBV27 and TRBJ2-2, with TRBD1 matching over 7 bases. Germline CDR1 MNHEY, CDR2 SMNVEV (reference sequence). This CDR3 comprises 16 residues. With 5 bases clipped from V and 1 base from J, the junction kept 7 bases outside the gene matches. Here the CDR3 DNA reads TGTGCCAGCAGTCCCTCTGGGACAGTGAACACCGGGGAGCTGTTTTTT. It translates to CASSPSGTVNTGELFF.

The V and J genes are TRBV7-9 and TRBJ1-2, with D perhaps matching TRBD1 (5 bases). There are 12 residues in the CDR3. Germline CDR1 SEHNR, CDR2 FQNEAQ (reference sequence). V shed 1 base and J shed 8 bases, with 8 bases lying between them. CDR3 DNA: TGTGCCAGCAGCTTAGACAGGATCGGCTACACCTTC. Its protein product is CASSLDRIGYTF.

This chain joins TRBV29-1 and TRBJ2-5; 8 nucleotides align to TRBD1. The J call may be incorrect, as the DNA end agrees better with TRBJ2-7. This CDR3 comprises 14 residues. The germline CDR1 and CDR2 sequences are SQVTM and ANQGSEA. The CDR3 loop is CSAKGQGSSYEQYF. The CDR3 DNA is TGCAGCGCGAAAGGACAGGGATCCTCCTACGAGCAGTACTTC.

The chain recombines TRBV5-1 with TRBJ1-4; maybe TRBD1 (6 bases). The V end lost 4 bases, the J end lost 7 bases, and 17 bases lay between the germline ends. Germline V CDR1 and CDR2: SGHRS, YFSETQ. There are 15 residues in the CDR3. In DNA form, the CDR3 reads TGCGCCAGCAGCCCAAGTCCAGGGGTCGGTGAAAAACTGTTTTTT. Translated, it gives CASSPSPGVGEKLFF.

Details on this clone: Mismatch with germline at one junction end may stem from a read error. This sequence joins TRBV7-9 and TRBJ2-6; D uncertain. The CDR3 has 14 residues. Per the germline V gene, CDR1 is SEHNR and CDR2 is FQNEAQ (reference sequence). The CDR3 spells CSSSWATGANVLTF. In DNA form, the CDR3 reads TGTTCCAGCTCGTGGGCAACTGGGGCCAACGTCCTGACTTTC.

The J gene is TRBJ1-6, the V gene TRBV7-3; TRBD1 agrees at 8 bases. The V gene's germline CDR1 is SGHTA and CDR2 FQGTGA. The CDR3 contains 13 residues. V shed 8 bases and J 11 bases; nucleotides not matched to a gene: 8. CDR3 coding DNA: TGTGCCAGCGGATCAGACAGGGGCACACCCCTCCACTTT. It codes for CASGSDRGTPLHF.

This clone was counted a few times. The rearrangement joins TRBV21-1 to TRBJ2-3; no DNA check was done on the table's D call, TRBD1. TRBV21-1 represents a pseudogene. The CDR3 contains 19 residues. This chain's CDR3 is CASSKGARKGALHTDTQYF. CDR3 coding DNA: TGTGCCAGCAGCAAAGGCGCTAGAAAGGGGGCACTTCACACAGATACGCAGTATTTT.

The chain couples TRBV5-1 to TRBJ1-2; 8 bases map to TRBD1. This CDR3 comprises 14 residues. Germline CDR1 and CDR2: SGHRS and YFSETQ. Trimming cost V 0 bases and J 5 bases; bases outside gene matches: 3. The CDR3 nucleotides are TGCGCCAGCAGCTTGGGTAGGACAGGGTATGGCTACACCTTC. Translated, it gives CASSLGRTGYGYTF.